This TCR beta chain derives from a study of T cell responses to AZD1222 COVID-19 vaccine. Study outcomes and limitations: The sample set comprised mostly white British donors with more females, and clonal diversity was possibly underestimated.

The protocol was immunoSEQ multiplex PCR, while the TCRdb copy is restricted to in-frame clones and leaves out a portion. The repertoire holds over 100,000 clones, about 80% seen once, with roughly 9.9% in the top ten. To note about this clone: Its antigen is undetermined.

CDR1 and CDR2 (germline): SGHRS, YFSETQ. This CDR3 contains 18 residues. After removal of 4 bases from V and 3 bases from J, the junction contained 14 bases not matched to a gene. The source was peripheral blood, collected on day 0 of AZD1222 vaccination. J is TRBJ2-5 and V is TRBV5-1; 11 bases agree with TRBD2. The origin of this receptor is an adult in good health. The CDR3 coding sequence is TGCGCCAGCAGCACGGGGGCTAGCGGGGGGCTATTTAAAGAGACCCAGTACTTC. Its translation is CASSTGASGGLFKETQYF.